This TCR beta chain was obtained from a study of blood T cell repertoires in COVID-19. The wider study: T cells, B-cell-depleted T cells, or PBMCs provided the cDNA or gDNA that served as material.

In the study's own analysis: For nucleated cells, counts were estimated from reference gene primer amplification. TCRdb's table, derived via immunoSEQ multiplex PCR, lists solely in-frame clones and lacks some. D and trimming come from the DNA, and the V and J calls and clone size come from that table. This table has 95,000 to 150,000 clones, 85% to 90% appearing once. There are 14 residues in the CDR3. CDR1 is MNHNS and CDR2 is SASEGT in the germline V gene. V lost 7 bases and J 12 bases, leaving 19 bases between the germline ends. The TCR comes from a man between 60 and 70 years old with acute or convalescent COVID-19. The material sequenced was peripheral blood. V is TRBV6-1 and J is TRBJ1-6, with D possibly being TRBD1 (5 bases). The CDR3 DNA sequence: TGTGCCAGCATCCCACAGGCCGCCGGGGGACCCCTCCACTTT. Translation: CASIPQAAGGPLHF.